This TCR beta chain was obtained from a study of T cell repertoires in cytomegalovirus infection. TCRdb independently ran MiXCR on the reads; one entry per CDR3 protein. The sample has 700,000 to 900,000 distinct CDR3 sequences, around 29% seen once. For this clonotype: The antigen remains unidentified.

The CDR3 sequence is 13 residues long. Germline assignment: CDR1 SQVTM and CDR2 ANQGSEA. Trimming removed 2 bases from V and 2 bases from J, with 10 bases in between. Study outcomes and limitations: It was HLA-C-restricted CMV-specific TCR beta clonotypes that dominated the response ex vivo.

The sequencing used cultured CD8+ T cells from PBMCs, collected from culture after CMV antigen stimulation. The chain joins TRBV29-1 to TRBJ2-7, with D perhaps matching TRBD1 (6 bases). The sequence came from a human donor in good health (CMV status not recorded). Some clones in this sample may be carry-over from other donors' samples. The CDR3 protein is CSVERDNTYEQYF. In DNA form, the CDR3 reads TGCAGCGTTGAAAGGGACAACACCTACGAGCAGTACTTC.